What follows are 30 T cell receptor beta chains derived from one specimen sequenced in a study of T cell repertoires in cytomegalovirus infection. TCRdb reanalysed the reads using MiXCR and keeps one entry per CDR3 protein. The sample records 700,000 to 850,000 distinct CDR3 sequences, about 31% being singletons. Their specific antigens are unknown. Here the sequenced sample was cultured CD8+ T cells from PBMCs, taken from culture after CMV antigen stimulation. The receptors derive from a human donor in good health (CMV status not recorded). Some clones in this sample may be carry-over from other donors' samples.

V gene TRBV7-9 combines with J gene TRBJ1-3; no definite D call. The germline V and J ends were trimmed by 5 bases and 4 bases, with 12 bases remaining between them. Germline V gene sequence: CDR1 SEHNR, CDR2 FQNEAQ (reference sequence). This CDR3 is 14 amino acids long. CDR3 residues: CASSLLLGGNTIYF. The CDR3, as DNA: TGTGCCAGCAGCCTCCTTCTGGGAGGAAACACCATATATTTT. Full variable domain (missing parts from reference TRBV7-9 and TRBJ1-3): DTGVSQNPRHKITKRGQNVTFRCDPISEHNRLYWYRQTLGQGPEFLTYFQNEAQLEKSRLLSDRFSAERPKGSFSTLEIQRTEQGDSAMYLCASSLLLGGNTIYFGEGSWLTVV.

The genes are TRBV27 and TRBJ1-6, with D uncertain. CDR1 is MNHEY, CDR2 SMNVEV, per germline (reference sequence). CDR3 length: 14 amino acids. V was trimmed by 3 bases and J by 5 bases, leaving 8 bases between them. CDR3 amino acids: CASSFAANNSPLHF. The CDR3 bases are TGTGCCAGCAGTTTCGCTGCAAATAATTCACCCCTCCACTTT.

This clonotype was observed at least ten times. The chain carries TRBV7-2 and TRBJ2-2, with D possibly TRBD2 on 6 matching bases. The CDR3 spans 17 residues. Germline lookup yields CDR1 SGHTA and CDR2 FQGNSA. V was trimmed by 0 bases and J by 4 bases, leaving 15 bases between them. This chain's CDR3 is CASSLALGLDATGELFF. The CDR3 DNA reads TGTGCCAGCAGCTTAGCGTTGGGACTGGACGCCACCGGGGAGCTGTTTTTT.

J is TRBJ2-7 and V is TRBV6-6; D unresolved. In germline, CDR1 is MNHNY, CDR2 SVGAGI (reference sequence). The CDR3 has 13 amino acids. The ends were cut back, 0 bases at V and 3 bases at J, with 6 bases in the middle. CDR3 loop: CASSYSAGYEQYF. In DNA form, the CDR3 reads TGTGCCAGCAGTTACTCGGCAGGCTACGAGCAGTACTTC.

The chain couples TRBV4-3 to TRBJ2-2, with 7 bases aligning to TRBD2. Germline V gene sequence: CDR1 LGHNA, CDR2 YSLEER. Trimming took 3 bases from V and 4 from J; bases not matched to a gene: 5. The CDR3 consists of 15 residues. Written as DNA, the CDR3 is TGCGCCAGCAGCCAGGCTGGACTAGTCACCGGGGAGCTGTTTTTT. Residues: CASSQAGLVTGELFF.

In its sample, this clonotype was seen a few times. The V call is TRBV7-8, the J call TRBJ1-4; TRBD1 matches 7 bases. Trimming at V came to 1 base and at J to 12 bases, leaving 8 bases not matched to a gene. The CDR3 consists of 14 residues. Germline V gene data show CDR1 as SGHVS and CDR2 as FQNEAQ. In DNA form, the CDR3 reads TGTGCCAGCAGCTTAGAAGGGGGCAGGAGAGAACTGTTTTTT. Its translation: CASSLEGGRRELFF.

This clonotype showed up just a few times. The chain carries TRBV5-4 and TRBJ1-2, with D hard to call. Trimming took 3 bases from V and 7 from J, leaving 7 bases between them. The length of the CDR3 is 11 residues. CDR1 and CDR2 (germline): SGHNT, YYREEE (reference sequence). CDR3 protein: CASSSYIGYTF. The DNA for the CDR3 is TGTGCCAGCAGCTCTTATATTGGCTACACCTTC.

This clonotype was detected once. The chain recombines TRBV7-9 with TRBJ2-2; D possibly uses TRBD1 or TRBD2 (5 bases each). V was trimmed by 5 bases and J by 4 bases, leaving 14 bases between them. The germline V gene encodes CDR1 SEHNR and CDR2 FQNEAQ (reference sequence). CDR3 length equals 15 residues. As DNA, the CDR3 is TGTGCCAGCAGCGCCGCCCGGGGCTTCACCGGGGAGCTGTTTTTT. Its translation: CASSAARGFTGELFF.

Remarks on this clonotype: This may be a read error: a much more frequent sequence differs by one nucleotide. The rearrangement links TRBV6-8 to TRBJ1-5; D call uncertain. The CDR3 runs 13 residues. Germline-derived CDR1 and CDR2 are MNHGY and SAAAGT. The CDR3 sequence: CASSDQAHQLQHF. For the CDR3, the DNA is TGTGCCAGCAGTGACCAGGCCCATCAGCTCCAGCATTTT.

For this clonotype: The junction shows a germline mismatch at one end, possibly a read error. The DNA of the CDR3 is TGTGCCGGCAGCCCTAGGGGCGGGTCAGTCGAGCAGTTCTTC. Its protein is CAGSPRGGSVEQFF. The chain carries TRBV7-8 and TRBJ2-1; D could derive from TRBD1 or TRBD2 (5 bases each). CDR3 length: 14 residues. Germline-derived CDR1 and CDR2 are SGHVS and FQNEAQ.

This clonotype came up a few times. The gene calls are TRBV7-8 and TRBJ2-7; TRBD1 matches at 7 bases. This CDR3 region has 15 residues. Germline CDR1 and CDR2: SGHVS and FQNEAQ. Trimming at V came to 5 bases and at J to 2 bases, leaving 9 bases not matched to a gene. The CDR3 region has the DNA TGTGCCAGCAGCCCACCTCGGCAGGGGGCCTACGAGCAGTACGTC. This encodes CASSPPRQGAYEQYV.

This sequence joins TRBV19 and TRBJ1-1; possibly TRBD1 for D (5 bases). Trimming took 1 base from V and 4 from J, leaving 10 bases between them. The CDR3 covers 14 residues. From germline, CDR1 is LNHDA and CDR2 SQIVND (reference sequence). CDR3 in DNA: TGTGCCAGTAGTATAGCCGGAGGGGTCACTGAAGCTTTCTTT. Protein product: CASSIAGGVTEAFF.

This chain connects TRBV29-1 to TRBJ2-7; 9 bases align to TRBD1. After removal of 7 bases from V and 6 bases from J, the junction contained 10 bases not matched to a gene. Germline CDR1 SQVTM, CDR2 ANQGSEA. The CDR3 runs to 13 residues. The CDR3 bases are TGCAGCGCCGCGTGGGGGACAGGGAGCGAGCAGTACTTC. It is translated as CSAAWGTGSEQYF.

This clonotype was recorded a few times. Here the CDR3 DNA reads TGTGCCAGCAAGGCAGGGAAGACTGAAGCTTTCTTT. This codes for CASKAGKTEAFF. V gene TRBV7-9 combines with J gene TRBJ1-1; a weak D match, TRBD1 (5 bases). The germline V and J ends were trimmed by 7 bases and 5 bases, with 11 bases remaining between them. Germline V gene sequence: CDR1 SEHNR, CDR2 FQNEAQ (reference sequence). The CDR3 consists of 12 residues.

This rearrangement joins TRBV14 to TRBJ1-4; D might be TRBD1 (5 bases). In germline, CDR1 is SGHDN, CDR2 FVKESK. V was shortened by 1 base and J by 0 bases, with 9 bases between the two germline ends. This CDR3 comprises 16 residues. CDR3 region: CASSQGDFPTNEKLFF. Here the CDR3 DNA reads TGTGCCAGCAGCCAAGGGGACTTCCCAACTAATGAAAAACTGTTTTTT.

The chain is built from TRBV4-2 and TRBJ1-2; D gene uncertain. CDR1 and CDR2 from the germline V gene are LGHNA and YNFKEQ. This CDR3 has 14 amino acids. The V end was cut by 0 bases, the J end by 4 bases, with 9 bases between. CDR3 amino acids: CASSQDLPVYGYTF. The CDR3 DNA reads TGTGCCAGCAGCCAAGATCTACCAGTCTATGGCTACACCTTC.

The chain couples TRBV2 to TRBJ2-2; no firm D call. Germline-derived CDR1 and CDR2 are SNHLY and FYNNEI. V was shortened by 5 bases and J by 6 bases, with 16 bases between the two germline ends. CDR3 length: 15 amino acids. CDR3 coding DNA: TGTGCCAGCAGTCTGGGCGGCGTGCCCTCCGGGGAGCTGTTTTTT. Translated, it gives CASSLGGVPSGELFF.

The chain carries TRBV6-1 and TRBJ2-3; 10 nucleotides line up with TRBD2. After removal of 1 base from V and 1 base from J, the junction contained 11 bases not matched to a gene. The CDR3 loop spans 19 amino acids. In germline, CDR1 is MNHNS, CDR2 SASEGT. CDR3 bases: TGTGCCAGCAGTGAAGTGGTGAGCGGGGGGGGATCTCGCACAGATACGCAGTATTTT. Protein: CASSEVVSGGGSRTDTQYF.

The chain has TRBV6-5 and TRBJ1-2, with D uncertain. CDR1 MNHEY and CDR2 SVGAGI come from the germline V gene. Between the trimmed V and J ends, which lost 2 bases and 8 bases, there was a span of 12 bases. The CDR3 runs 13 residues. In DNA, the CDR3 is TGTGCCAGCAGTTACGGGTACATGGGGGGCTACACCTTC. It encodes CASSYGYMGGYTF.

This clonotype has just a few counts. The gene calls are TRBV3-1 and TRBJ2-2; 7 bases line up with TRBD2. The V and J ends lost 0 bases and 4 bases, in that order; junction bases with no gene match: 8. CDR1 and CDR2 (germline): LGHDT, YNNKEL (reference sequence). The CDR3 covers 17 residues. The DNA for the CDR3 is TGTGCCAGCAGCCAAGATCCGGGGGGAGGGACCACCGGGGAGCTGTTTTTT. This codes for CASSQDPGGGTTGELFF.

The table lists this clonotype with a few counts. The chain uses TRBV7-8 and TRBJ2-7; unclear D gene. V was trimmed by 3 bases and J by 2 bases, leaving 11 bases between them. The CDR3 is made up of 14 amino acids. The germline gives CDR1 SGHVS, CDR2 FQNEAQ. The CDR3 DNA follows: TGTGCCAGCAGCTTCTCCGGACCCACCTACGAGCAGTACGTC. It codes for CASSFSGPTYEQYV.

In this sample, this clonotype turned up a few times. This chain joins TRBV11-2 and TRBJ1-2; maybe TRBD1 (5 bases). Trimming left V 4 bases short and J 3 bases short, with 12 bases between. Per germline, CDR1 SGHAT and CDR2 FQNNGV. The CDR3 is 14 residues long. This CDR3 is CASSSYGGDYGYTF. CDR3 nucleotide sequence: TGTGCCAGCAGCTCCTACGGGGGGGACTATGGCTACACCTTC.

J is TRBJ1-2 and V is TRBV14; perhaps TRBD1 as D (5 bases). Germline CDR1 is SGHDN and CDR2 is FVKESK. V was pared by 0 bases and J by 2 bases, with 16 bases between. The CDR3 length is 17 residues. CDR3: CASSQEWAGNPNYGYTF. CDR3 DNA: TGTGCCAGCAGCCAAGAATGGGCAGGGAACCCAAACTATGGCTACACCTTC.

This clonotype was picked up a small number of times. The chain carries TRBV10-3 and TRBJ1-2; possible D gene TRBD1, 5 bases. This CDR3 has 13 amino acids. The germline gives CDR1 ENHRY, CDR2 SYGVKD. V gave up 9 bases and J gave up 7 bases, with 18 bases separating them. CDR3 region: CAIPEGQGVGYTF. CDR3 in DNA: TGTGCCATACCCGAGGGGCAGGGTGTTGGCTACACCTTC.

Worth noting for this clonotype: A much bigger clone sits one base away, suggesting this may be a read error. The chain joins TRBV7-6 to TRBJ2-3, with a tentative D call TRBD2 (6 bases). V was cut by 4 bases and J by 2 bases, with 19 bases left in between. Germline-derived CDR1 and CDR2 are SGHVS and FNYEAQ. There are 17 residues in the CDR3. Here the CDR3 reads CASSYRLVGRYTDTQYF. CDR3 bases: TGTGCCAGCAGCTATCGACTAGTGGGACGCTACACAGATACGCAGTATTTT.

Many counts were recorded for this clonotype. V gene TRBV7-6 combines with J gene TRBJ2-1, with TRBD2 matching over 7 bases. The CDR3 spans 16 residues. Trimming at V came to 5 bases and at J to 0 bases, leaving 7 bases not matched to a gene. Germline V gives CDR1 SGHVS, CDR2 FNYEAQ. The DNA for the CDR3 is TGTGCCAGCAGCCCCAGGGACTACAGCTCCTACAATGAGCAGTTCTTC. Translating it yields CASSPRDYSSYNEQFF. Complete variable domain (other parts from reference TRBV7-6 and TRBJ2-1): GAGVSQSPRYKVTKRGQDVALRCDPISGHVSLYWYRQALGQGPEFLTYFNYEAQQDKSGLPNDRFSAERPEGSISTLTIQRTEQRDSAMYRCASSPRDYSSYNEQFFGPGTRLTVL.

At least ten counts were recorded for this clonotype. The rearrangement joins TRBV7-6 to TRBJ1-1; 7 bases are a match to TRBD1. Per the germline V gene, CDR1 is SGHVS and CDR2 is FNYEAQ. The CDR3 is 15 residues long. J was trimmed by 5 bases and V by 4 bases; bases with no gene match: 10. CDR3 nucleotides: TGTGCCAGCAGCTCCCGACAGGGTTCTAATACTGAAGCTTTCTTT. Translating gives CASSSRQGSNTEAFF.

This chain connects TRBV27 to TRBJ2-7; possibly TRBD1 for D (5 bases). The CDR3 length is 15 residues. Germline assignment: CDR1 MNHEY and CDR2 SMNVEV (reference sequence). The CDR3 coding sequence is TGTGCCAGCAGTTTAAGGGGTGGCGGACCCTACCAGCAGTACGTC. Amino acid sequence: CASSLRGGGPYQQYV.

The J gene is TRBJ2-1, the V gene TRBV7-6, with TRBD2 identical over 12 bases. The length of the CDR3 is 16 residues. Germline V CDR1 and CDR2: SGHVS, FNYEAQ. J lost 9 bases, V lost 1 base, and 7 bases had no gene match. CDR3 region: CASSLETSGGTSEQFF. The CDR3 nucleotides read TGTGCCAGCAGCTTAGAAACTAGCGGGGGGACGAGTGAGCAGTTCTTC.

This clonotype was counted only a few times. This chain uses TRBV19 with TRBJ2-2; tentatively, D is TRBD2 (6 bases). Germline lookup yields CDR1 LNHDA and CDR2 SQIVND (reference sequence). The CDR3 loop spans 14 amino acids. V was shortened by 3 bases and J by 7 bases, with 12 bases between the two germline ends. In nucleotides, the CDR3 is TGTGCCAGTAGTATTTTGGCGGGGAACGGGGAGCTGTTTTTT. Protein product: CASSILAGNGELFF.